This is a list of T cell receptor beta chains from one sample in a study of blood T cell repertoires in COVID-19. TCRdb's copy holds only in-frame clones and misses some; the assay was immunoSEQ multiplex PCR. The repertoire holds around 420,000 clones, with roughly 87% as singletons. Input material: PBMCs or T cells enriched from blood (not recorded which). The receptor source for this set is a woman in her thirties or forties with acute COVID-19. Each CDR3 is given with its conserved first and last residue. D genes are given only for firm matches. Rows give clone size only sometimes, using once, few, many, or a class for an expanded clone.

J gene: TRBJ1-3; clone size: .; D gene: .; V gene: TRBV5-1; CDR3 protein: CASSLVASPSGNTIYF; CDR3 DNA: TGCGCCAGCAGCTTGGTTGCCAGTCCCTCTGGAAACACCATATATTTT
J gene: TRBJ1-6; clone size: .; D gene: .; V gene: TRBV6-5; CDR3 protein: CASSIRQSGSPLHF; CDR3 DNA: TGTGCCAGCAGTATCCGGCAAAGCGGATCACCCCTCCACTTT
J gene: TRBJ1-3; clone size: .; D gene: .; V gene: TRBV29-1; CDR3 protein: CSVAGTISGNTIYF; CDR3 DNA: TGCAGCGTCGCCGGGACAATATCTGGAAACACCATATATTTT
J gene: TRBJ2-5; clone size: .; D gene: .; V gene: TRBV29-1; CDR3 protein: CSVELGETQYF; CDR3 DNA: TGCAGCGTTGAACTCGGGGAGACCCAGTACTTC
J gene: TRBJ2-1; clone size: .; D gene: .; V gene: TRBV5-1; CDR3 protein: CASSILDRFDHEQFF; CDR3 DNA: TGCGCCAGCAGCATCCTCGACAGGTTCGACCATGAGCAGTTCTTC
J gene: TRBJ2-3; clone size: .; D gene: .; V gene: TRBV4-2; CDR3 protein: CASSQALTDTQYF; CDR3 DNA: TGTGCCAGCAGCCAAGCTTTGACAGATACGCAGTATTTT
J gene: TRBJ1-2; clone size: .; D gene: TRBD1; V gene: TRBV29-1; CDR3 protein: CSVARTGGYGYTF; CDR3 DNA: TGCAGCGTTGCTCGGACAGGGGGATATGGCTACACCTTC
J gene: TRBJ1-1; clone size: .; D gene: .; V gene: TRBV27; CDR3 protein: CASSFAGWSSEAFF; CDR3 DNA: TGTGCCAGCAGTTTTGCTGGGTGGAGCTCTGAAGCTTTCTTT
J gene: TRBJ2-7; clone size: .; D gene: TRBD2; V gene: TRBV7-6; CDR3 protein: CASSLGTSGIPYEQYF; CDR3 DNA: TGTGCCAGCAGCTTAGGAACTAGCGGGATCCCCTACGAGCAGTACTTC
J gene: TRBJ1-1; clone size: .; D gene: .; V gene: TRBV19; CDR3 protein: CASNGIGDTEAFF; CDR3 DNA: TGTGCCAGTAACGGTATAGGGGACACTGAAGCTTTCTTT
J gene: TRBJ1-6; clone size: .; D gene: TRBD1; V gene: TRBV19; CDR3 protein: CASSTTGGTDSPLHF; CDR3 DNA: TGTGCCAGTAGTACGACAGGGGGCACGGATTCACCCCTCCACTTT
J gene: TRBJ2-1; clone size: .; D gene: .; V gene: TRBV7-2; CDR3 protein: CASSLGTYNYNEQFF; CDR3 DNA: TGTGCCAGCAGCTTAGGGACATACAACTACAATGAGCAGTTCTTC
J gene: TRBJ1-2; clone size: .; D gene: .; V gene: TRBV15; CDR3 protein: CATSPTGQGYGYTF; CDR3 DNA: TGTGCCACCAGCCCCACAGGGCAGGGCTATGGCTACACCTTC
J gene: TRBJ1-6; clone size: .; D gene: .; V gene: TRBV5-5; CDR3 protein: CASSFTTNSPLHF; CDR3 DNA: TGTGCCAGCAGCTTTACTACAAATTCACCCCTCCACTTT
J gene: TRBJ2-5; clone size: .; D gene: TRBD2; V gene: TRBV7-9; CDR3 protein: CASRSLAGDRETQYF; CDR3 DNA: TGTGCCAGCAGATCCCTAGCGGGGGACAGGGAGACCCAGTACTTC
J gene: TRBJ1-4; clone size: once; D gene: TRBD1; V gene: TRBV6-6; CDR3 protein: CASGWTGREKLFF; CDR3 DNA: TGTGCCAGCGGATGGACAGGGCGAGAAAAACTGTTTTTT
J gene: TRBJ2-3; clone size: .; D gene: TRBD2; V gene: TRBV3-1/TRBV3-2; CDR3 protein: CPSSQDGAGGPRISTDTQYF; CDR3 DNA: TGTCCCAGCAGCCAAGATGGGGCGGGGGGGCCACGCATTAGCACAGATACGCAGTATTTT
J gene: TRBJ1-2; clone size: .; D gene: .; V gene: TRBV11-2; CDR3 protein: CASSLERQNHYGYTF; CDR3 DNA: TGTGCCAGCAGCTTAGAGCGACAGAACCACTATGGCTACACCTTC
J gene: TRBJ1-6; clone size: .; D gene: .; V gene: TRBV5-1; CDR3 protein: CASSLVGGGYSPLHF; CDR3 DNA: TGCGCCAGCAGCTTGGTTGGCGGGGGCTATTCACCCCTCCACTTT
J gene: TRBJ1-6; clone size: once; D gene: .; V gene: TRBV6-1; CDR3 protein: CASSDGVSRFLHF; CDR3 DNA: TGTGCCAGCAGTGACGGGGTTTCTAGGTTCCTCCACTTT
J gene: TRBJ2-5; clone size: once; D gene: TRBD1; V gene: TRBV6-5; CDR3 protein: CATGQGSPYF; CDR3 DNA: TGTGCCACCGGACAGGGTTCACCGTACTTC
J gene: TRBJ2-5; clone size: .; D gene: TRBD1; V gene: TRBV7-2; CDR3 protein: CASSPPHRGGETQYF; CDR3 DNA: TGTGCCAGCAGCCCGCCCCACAGGGGCGGCGAGACCCAGTACTTC
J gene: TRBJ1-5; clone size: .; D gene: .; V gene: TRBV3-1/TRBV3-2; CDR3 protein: CASSVKKGDQPQHF; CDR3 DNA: TGTGCCAGCAGCGTAAAAAAGGGGGATCAGCCCCAGCATTTT
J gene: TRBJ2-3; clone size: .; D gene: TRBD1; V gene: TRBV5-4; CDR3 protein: CASSWGTGVPDTQYF; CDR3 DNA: TGTGCCAGCAGCTGGGGGACAGGGGTCCCAGATACGCAGTATTTT
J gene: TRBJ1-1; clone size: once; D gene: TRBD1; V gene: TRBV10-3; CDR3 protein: CAISPGGSNTEAFF; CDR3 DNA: TGTGCCATCAGTCCAGGGGGATCGAACACTGAAGCTTTCTTT